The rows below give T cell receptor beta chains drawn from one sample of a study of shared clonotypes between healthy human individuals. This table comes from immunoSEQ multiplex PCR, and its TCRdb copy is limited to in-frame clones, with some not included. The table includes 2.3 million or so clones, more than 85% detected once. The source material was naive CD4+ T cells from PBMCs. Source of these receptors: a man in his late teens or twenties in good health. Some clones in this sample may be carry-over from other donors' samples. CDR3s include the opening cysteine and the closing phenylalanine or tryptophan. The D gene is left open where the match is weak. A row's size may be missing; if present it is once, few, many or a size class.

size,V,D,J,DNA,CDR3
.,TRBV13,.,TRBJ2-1,TGTGCCAGCAGCCGCTCCTACAATGAGCAGTTCTTC,CASSRSYNEQFF
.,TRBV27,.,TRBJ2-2,TGTGCCAGCAGTTTCGGCAGGGTGGGGACCGGGGAGCTGTTTTTT,CASSFGRVGTGELFF
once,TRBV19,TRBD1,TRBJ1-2,TGTGCCAGTAGTATAGAGGGGACAGGAAGCTATGGCTACACCTTC,CASSIEGTGSYGYTF
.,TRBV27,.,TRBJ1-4,TGTGCCAGCAGTTTATTTAGCTCAACTAATGAAAAACTGTTTTTT,CASSLFSSTNEKLFF
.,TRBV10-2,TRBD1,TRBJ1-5,TGCGCCAGCAGTCGTTTCGGGACAGGAAATCAGCCCCAGCATTTT,CASSRFGTGNQPQHF
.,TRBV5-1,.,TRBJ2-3,TGCGCCAGCAGCTTGTTTCCGGAGGACACAGATACGCAGTATTTT,CASSLFPEDTDTQYF
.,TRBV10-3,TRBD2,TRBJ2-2,TGTGCCATCAGTGAGACGGGGGGAACCGGGGAGCTGTTTTTT,CAISETGGTGELFF
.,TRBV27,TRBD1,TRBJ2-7,TGTGCCAGCAGTTCCCCGGGACAGCAACCCCACTACGAGCAGTACTTC,CASSSPGQQPHYEQYF
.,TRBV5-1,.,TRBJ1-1,TGCGCCAGCGCCGTCTCCTCCGGTGGAAACACTGAAGCTTTCTTT,CASAVSSGGNTEAFF
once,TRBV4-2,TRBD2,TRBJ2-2,TGTGCCAGCAGCCAAGACGGGAGGGCCGGGGAGCTGTTTTTT,CASSQDGRAGELFF
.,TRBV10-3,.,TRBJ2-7,TGTGCCATCAGAGACAGCTCCTACGAGCAGTACTTC,CAIRDSSYEQYF
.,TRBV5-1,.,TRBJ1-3,TGCGCCAGCAGCTTGGGGGATTCGGGAAACACCATATATTTT,CASSLGDSGNTIYF
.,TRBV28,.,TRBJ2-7,TGTGCCAGCGAAAGCCCGGCGGCGGGATACTACGAGCAGTACTTC,CASESPAAGYYEQYF
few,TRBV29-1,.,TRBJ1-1,TGCAGCGGGGGTCTGAACACTGAAGCTTTCTTT,CSGGLNTEAFF
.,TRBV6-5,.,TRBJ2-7,TGTGCCAGCAGTTATACGGCGAAAGCTACCTACGAGCAGTACTTC,CASSYTAKATYEQYF
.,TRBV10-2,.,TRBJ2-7,TGCGCCAGCAGCGGAGGGTCCCTCAACGAGCAGTACTTC,CASSGGSLNEQYF
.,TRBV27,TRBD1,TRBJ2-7,TGTGCCAGCAGCCCCCGGGTCGGGACAGGGGGTCGAGAGCAGTACTTC,CASSPRVGTGGREQYF
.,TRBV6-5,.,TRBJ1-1,TGTGCCAGCAGTTTCCAGGGGCGGGGTGAAGTCGCTGAAGCTTTCTTT,CASSFQGRGEVAEAFF
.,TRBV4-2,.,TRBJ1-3,TGTGCCAGCAGCCAGGATGACAGTCGCTCTGGAAACACCATATATTTT,CASSQDDSRSGNTIYF
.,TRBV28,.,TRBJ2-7,TGTGCCAGCAGTTCTCCCAAGTCTTACGAGCAGTACTTC,CASSSPKSYEQYF
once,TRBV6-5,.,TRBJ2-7,TGTGCCAGCAGGGAGACAAAGAACTACGAGCAGTACTTC,CASRETKNYEQYF
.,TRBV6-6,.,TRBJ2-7,TGTGCCAGCAGTTACTCGGCCGTTACCTACGAGCAGTACTTC,CASSYSAVTYEQYF
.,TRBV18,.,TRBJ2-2,TGTGCCAGCTCACCACCTCATCCGGCCGGGAACACCGGGGAGCTGTTTTTT,CASSPPHPAGNTGELFF
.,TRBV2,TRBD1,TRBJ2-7,TGTGCCAGCAGGGGGACAGGGGACTCCTACGAGCAGTACTTC,CASRGTGDSYEQYF
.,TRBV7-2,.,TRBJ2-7,TGTGCCAGCAGCCGACCCGGACCCACCGTATCCTACGAGCAGTACTTC,CASSRPGPTVSYEQYF
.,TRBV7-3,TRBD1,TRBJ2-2,TGTGCCAGCGGACAGGGGGGGGGCGGGGAGCTGTTTTTT,CASGQGGGGELFF
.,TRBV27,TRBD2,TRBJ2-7,TGTGCCAGCAGTTTCTCTGGGAGGGGACCCTACGAGCAGTACTTC,CASSFSGRGPYEQYF
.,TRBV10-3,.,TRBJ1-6,TGTGCCATCAGTGGGACTGAGGTTGGATCACCCCTCCACTTT,CAISGTEVGSPLHF
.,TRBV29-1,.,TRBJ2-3,TGCAGCGTTGCCGGGACCACAGATACGCAGTATTTT,CSVAGTTDTQYF
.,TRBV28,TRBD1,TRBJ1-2,TGTGCCACACAACAGGGGGTCAACTATGGCTACACCTTC,CATQQGVNYGYTF
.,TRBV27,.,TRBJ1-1,TGTGCCAGCAGTTTATCACTGGGAGAGCTGAGATACACTGAAGCTTTCTTT,CASSLSLGELRYTEAFF
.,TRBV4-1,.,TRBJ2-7,TGCGCCAGCAGCCAGAGATCCCTCGGCGAGCAGTACTTC,CASSQRSLGEQYF
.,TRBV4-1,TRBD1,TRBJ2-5,TGCGCCAGCAGCCAAGACTGGGGACAGGTGGGGGAGACCCAGTACTTC,CASSQDWGQVGETQYF
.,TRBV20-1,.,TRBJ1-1,TGCAGGAGAGGAGGCACTGAAGCTTTCTTT,CRRGGTEAFF
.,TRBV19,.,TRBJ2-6,TGTGCCAGTAGGAGAGAAACAGGCTCTGGGGCCAACGTCCTGACTTTC,CASRRETGSGANVLTF
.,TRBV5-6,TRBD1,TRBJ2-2,TGTGCCAGCAGCCCCGACAGGGGAACCGGGGAGCTGTTTTTT,CASSPDRGTGELFF
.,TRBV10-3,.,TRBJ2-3,TGTGCCATCAGTGGGGCTCGGGCGTCCGGCGGCACAGATACGCAGTATTTT,CAISGARASGGTDTQYF
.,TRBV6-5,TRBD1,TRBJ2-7,TGTGCCAGCAGTCACAGGGGCTCCTACGAGCAGTACTTC,CASSHRGSYEQYF
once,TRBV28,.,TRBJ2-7,TGTGCCAGCAGTCGGCCGGAGGGCGGCGAGCAGTACTTC,CASSRPEGGEQYF
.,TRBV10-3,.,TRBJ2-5,TGTGCCATCAGTGAGCTCACTTACCCGGGGGGCAGAGAGACCCAGTACTTC,CAISELTYPGGRETQYF
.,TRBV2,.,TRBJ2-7,TGTGCCAGCAGTGAAACGCGTGGACCCCCGGCCGAGCAGTACTTC,CASSETRGPPAEQYF
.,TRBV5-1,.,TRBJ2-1,TGCGCCAGCAGCTTGGCGAGCGGGACATACAATGAGCAGTTCTTC,CASSLASGTYNEQFF
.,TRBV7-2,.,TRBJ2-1,TGTGCCAGCAGCCCGGTTGGCAACTCCTACAATGAGCAGTTCTTC,CASSPVGNSYNEQFF
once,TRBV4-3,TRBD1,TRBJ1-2,TGCGCCAGCAGCCACCTACAGGGGGAAGGGCACTATGGCTACACCTTC,CASSHLQGEGHYGYTF
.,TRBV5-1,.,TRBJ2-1,TGCGCCAGCAGTCGGGACAACTACAATGAGCAGTTCTTC,CASSRDNYNEQFF
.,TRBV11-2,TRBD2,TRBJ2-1,TGTGCCAGCAGCCAGCTAGCGGGGTTATACAATGAGCAGTTCTTC,CASSQLAGLYNEQFF
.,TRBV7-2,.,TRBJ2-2,TGTGCCAGCAGCTTATTCCGGAACACCGGGGAGCTGTTTTTT,CASSLFRNTGELFF
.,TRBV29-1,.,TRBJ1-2,TGCAGCGTCTCCGGGATCCAGGGGGGCTACACCTTC,CSVSGIQGGYTF
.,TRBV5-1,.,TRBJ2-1,TGCGCCAGCAGCTTCGGGCAGGCTTCCTACAATGAGCAGTTCTTC,CASSFGQASYNEQFF